The 5 T cell receptor beta chains below were found in one sample sequenced in a study of T cells in Graves' hyperthyroidism and ophthalmopathy. Regions amplified from RNA transcripts were the TCR beta CDR3 regions. Initially, a first-round RT-PCR of the TCR CDR3 employed the HTBI primer set. TCRdb called the multiplex PCR reads again in MiXCR, with one record for every CDR3 protein. The sample contains 450,000 to 700,000 distinct CDR3 sequences, more than 45% of which appear only once. Sequencing input: peripheral blood or thyroid tissue (not recorded which). The receptor set was obtained from an adult woman with Graves' disease, either hyperthyroidism or ophthalmopathy (not recorded which).

This chain uses TRBV20-1 with TRBJ2-7, with 9 positions matching TRBD1. Germline V CDR1 and CDR2: DFQATT, SNEGSKA (reference sequence). J gave up 3 bases and V 6 bases, and 9 bases lay outside the gene matches. The CDR3 consists of 14 residues. CDR3 nucleotides: TGCAGTGCAACGGGACAGGGCGAAGTCTACGAGCAGTACTTC. This encodes CSATGQGEVYEQYF.

This clonotype was recorded once. This chain uses TRBV12-3 or TRBV12-4 with TRBJ1-2; a weak D match, TRBD1 (5 bases). Trimming cost V 5 bases and J 7 bases, with 14 bases left between them. The CDR3 is made up of 13 amino acids. For the CDR3, the DNA is TGTGCCAGCAGTCGTAGCGGGACGTCTGGCTACACCTTC. As protein: CASSRSGTSGYTF.

This sequence joins TRBV2 and TRBJ2-2, with 15 bases lining up with TRBD2. The CDR3 extends over 17 amino acids. The V and J ends lost 6 bases and 5 bases, in that order; junction bases with no gene match: 7. The V gene's germline CDR1 is SNHLY and CDR2 FYNNEI. CDR3 nucleotides: TGTGCCAGCAGCCGCGGACTAGCGGGAGGGTGGACCGGGGAGCTGTTTTTT. Protein: CASSRGLAGGWTGELFF.

J is TRBJ1-5 and V is TRBV2; no clear D. Trimming left V 5 bases short and J 3 bases short, with 11 bases between. The CDR3 spans 14 residues. CDR1 is SNHLY, CDR2 FYNNEI, per germline. The CDR3: CASSNDGFNQPQHF. The CDR3 bases are TGTGCCAGCAGTAACGACGGATTCAATCAGCCCCAGCATTTT. The full variable domain, with the rest looked up from reference TRBV2 and TRBJ1-5, is EPEVTQTPSHQVTQMGQEVILRCVPISNHLYFYWYRQILGQKVEFLVSFYNNEISEKSEIFDDQFSVERPDGSNFTLKIRSTKLEDSAMYFCASSNDGFNQPQHFGDGTRLSIL.

This clonotype was counted a few times. The chain joins TRBV7-9 to TRBJ2-5; the D gene could be TRBD1 or TRBD2 (5 bases each). CDR1 SEHNR and CDR2 FQNEAQ come from the germline V gene (reference sequence). V gave up 0 bases and J gave up 1 base, with 9 bases separating them. The CDR3 contains 15 residues. In DNA form, the CDR3 reads TGTGCCAGCAGCTTAGCCGCCGGGGCCCAAGAGACCCAGTACTTC. Protein product: CASSLAAGAQETQYF.